This TCR beta chain was sequenced during a study of regulatory T cells in long-lasting Graves disease. Findings of the study overall: Among samples with persistent disease, TRBV28, TRBJ1-2 and TRBJ2-5 were favored.

This clonotype was seen a few times. Its target is not known. CDR3 regions were amplified by Arm-PCR using iRepertoire HTBI primers to build TCR beta libraries. MiXCR, run by TCRdb on the multiplex PCR reads, gives a single entry per CDR3 protein. The repertoire holds 700,000 or so distinct CDR3 sequences, with around 32% as singletons. The time point is: persistent/refractory GD, antithyroid drugs over 5 years with positive TRAb. The TCR library was prepared using RNA isolated from PBMCs. Germline CDR1 reads LNHDA; CDR2 reads SQIVND (reference sequence). After removal of 5 bases from V and 4 bases from J, the junction contained 13 bases not matched to a gene. The CDR3 loop spans 16 amino acids.

This specimen consisted of peripheral blood mononuclear cells (PBMCs), obtained when the disease was refractory, from a patient treated with antithyroid drugs. The rearrangement joins TRBV19 to TRBJ2-7, with 8 positions matching TRBD1. This clonotype was obtained from a female donor with Graves disease. This CDR3 is CASSLSLGQGGYEQYF. Written as DNA, the CDR3 is TGTGCCAGTAGTCTATCCCTCGGACAGGGCGGATACGAGCAGTACTTC.